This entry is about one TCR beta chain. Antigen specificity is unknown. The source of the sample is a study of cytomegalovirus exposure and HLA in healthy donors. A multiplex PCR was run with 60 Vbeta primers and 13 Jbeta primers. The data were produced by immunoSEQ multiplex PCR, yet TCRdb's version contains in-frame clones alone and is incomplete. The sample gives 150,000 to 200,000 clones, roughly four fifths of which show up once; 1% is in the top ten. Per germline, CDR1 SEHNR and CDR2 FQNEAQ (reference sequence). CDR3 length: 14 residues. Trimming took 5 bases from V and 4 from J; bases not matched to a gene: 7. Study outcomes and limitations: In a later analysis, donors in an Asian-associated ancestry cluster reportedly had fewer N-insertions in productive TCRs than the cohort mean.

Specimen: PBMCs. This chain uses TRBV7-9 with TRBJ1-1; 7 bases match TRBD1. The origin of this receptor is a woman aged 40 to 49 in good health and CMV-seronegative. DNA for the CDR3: TGTGCCAGCAGCCCCGGGGACAGCCTCACTGAAGCTTTCTTT. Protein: CASSPGDSLTEAFF.